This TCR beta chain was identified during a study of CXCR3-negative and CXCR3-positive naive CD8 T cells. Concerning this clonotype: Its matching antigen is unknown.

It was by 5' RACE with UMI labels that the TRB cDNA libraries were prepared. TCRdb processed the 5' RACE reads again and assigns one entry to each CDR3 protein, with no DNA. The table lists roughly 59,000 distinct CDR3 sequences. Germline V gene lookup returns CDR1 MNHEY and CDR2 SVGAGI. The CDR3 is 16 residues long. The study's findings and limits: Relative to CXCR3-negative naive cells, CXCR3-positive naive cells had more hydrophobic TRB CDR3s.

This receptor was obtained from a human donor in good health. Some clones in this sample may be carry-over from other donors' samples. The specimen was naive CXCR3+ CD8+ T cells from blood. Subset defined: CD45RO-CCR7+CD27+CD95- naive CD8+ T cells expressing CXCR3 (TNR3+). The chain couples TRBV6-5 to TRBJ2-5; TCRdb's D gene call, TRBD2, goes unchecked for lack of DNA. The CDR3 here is CASSYSLAGAEETQYF.